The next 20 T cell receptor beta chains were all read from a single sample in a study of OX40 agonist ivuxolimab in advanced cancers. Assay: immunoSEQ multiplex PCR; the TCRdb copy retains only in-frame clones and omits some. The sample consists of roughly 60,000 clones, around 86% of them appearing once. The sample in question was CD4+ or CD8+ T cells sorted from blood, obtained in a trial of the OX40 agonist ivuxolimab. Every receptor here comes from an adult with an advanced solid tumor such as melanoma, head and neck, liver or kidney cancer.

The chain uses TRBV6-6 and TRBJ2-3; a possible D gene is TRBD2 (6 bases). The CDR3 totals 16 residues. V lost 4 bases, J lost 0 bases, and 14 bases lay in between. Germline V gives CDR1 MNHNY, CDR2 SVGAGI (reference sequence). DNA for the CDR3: TGTGCCAGCAGTTCTGCGGAGGGATTGAGCACAGATACGCAGTATTTT. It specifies CASSSAEGLSTDTQYF.

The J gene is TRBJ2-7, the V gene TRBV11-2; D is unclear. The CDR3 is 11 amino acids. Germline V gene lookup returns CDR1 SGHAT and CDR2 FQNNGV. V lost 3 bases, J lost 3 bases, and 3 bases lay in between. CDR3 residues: CASSFLYEQYF. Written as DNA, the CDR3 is TGTGCCAGCAGCTTCCTCTACGAGCAGTACTTC. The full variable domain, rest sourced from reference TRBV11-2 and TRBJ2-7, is EAGVAQSPRYKIIEKRQSVAFWCNPISGHATLYWYQQILGQGPKLLIQFQNNGVVDDSQLPKDRFSAERLKGVDSTLKIQPAKLEDSAVYLCASSFLYEQYFGPGTRLTVT.

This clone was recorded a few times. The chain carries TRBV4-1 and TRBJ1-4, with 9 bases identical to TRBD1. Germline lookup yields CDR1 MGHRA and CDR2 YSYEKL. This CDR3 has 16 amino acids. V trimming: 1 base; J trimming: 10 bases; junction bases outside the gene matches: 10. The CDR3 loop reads CASSQVPTGGLGKLFF. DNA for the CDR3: TGCGCCAGCAGCCAAGTCCCGACAGGGGGGTTAGGAAAACTGTTTTTT.

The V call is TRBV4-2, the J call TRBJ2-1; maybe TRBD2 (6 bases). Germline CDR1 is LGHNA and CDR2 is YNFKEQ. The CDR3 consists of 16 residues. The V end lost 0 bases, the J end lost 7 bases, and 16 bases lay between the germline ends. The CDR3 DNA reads TGTGCCAGCAGCCAAGAAGGCGGGACCCCCTCGAATGAGCAGTTCTTC. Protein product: CASSQEGGTPSNEQFF.

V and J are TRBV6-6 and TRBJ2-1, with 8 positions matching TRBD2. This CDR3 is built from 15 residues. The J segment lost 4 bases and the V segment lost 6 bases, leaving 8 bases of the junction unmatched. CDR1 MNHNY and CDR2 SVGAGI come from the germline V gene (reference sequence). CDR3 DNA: TGTGCCAGCAGGCAATTGGGACTAGGATACAATGAGCAGTTCTTC. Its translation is CASRQLGLGYNEQFF.

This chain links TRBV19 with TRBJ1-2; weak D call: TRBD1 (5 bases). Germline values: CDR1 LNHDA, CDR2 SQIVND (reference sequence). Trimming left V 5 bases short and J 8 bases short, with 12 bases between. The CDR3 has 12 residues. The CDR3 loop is CASSFGARGYTF. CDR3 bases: TGTGCCAGTAGTTTCGGGGCGCGAGGCTACACCTTC.

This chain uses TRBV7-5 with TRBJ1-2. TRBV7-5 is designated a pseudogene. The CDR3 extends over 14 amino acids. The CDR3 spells CARKYRERGVGYTF. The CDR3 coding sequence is TGTGCCAGAAAATACAGGGAACGGGGGGTCGGCTACACCTTC.

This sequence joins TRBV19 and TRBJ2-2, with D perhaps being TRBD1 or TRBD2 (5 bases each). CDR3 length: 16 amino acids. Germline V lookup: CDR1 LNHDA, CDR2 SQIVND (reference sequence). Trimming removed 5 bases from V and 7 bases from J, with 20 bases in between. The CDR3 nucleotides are TGTGCCAGTAGTCCGGGACGGGGATTTTCTGGCGGGGAGCTGTTTTTT. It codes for CASSPGRGFSGGELFF.

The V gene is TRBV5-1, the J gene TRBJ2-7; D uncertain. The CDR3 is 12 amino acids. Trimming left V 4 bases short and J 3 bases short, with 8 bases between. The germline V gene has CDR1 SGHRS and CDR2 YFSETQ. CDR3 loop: CASSPLGYEQYF. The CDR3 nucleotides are TGCGCCAGCAGCCCCCTCGGCTACGAGCAGTACTTC.

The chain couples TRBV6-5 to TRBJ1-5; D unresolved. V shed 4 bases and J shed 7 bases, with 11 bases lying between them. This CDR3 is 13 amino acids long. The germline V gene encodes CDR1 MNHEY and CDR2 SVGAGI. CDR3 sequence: CASSLKEEQPQHF. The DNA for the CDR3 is TGTGCCAGCAGTTTGAAGGAGGAACAGCCCCAGCATTTT.

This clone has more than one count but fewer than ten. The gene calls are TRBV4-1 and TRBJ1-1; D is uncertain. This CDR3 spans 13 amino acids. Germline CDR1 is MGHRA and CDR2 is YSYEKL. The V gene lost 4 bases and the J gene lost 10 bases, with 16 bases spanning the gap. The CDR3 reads CASSPLGNFRAFF. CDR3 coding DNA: TGCGCCAGCAGCCCGCTGGGGAACTTTAGAGCTTTCTTT.

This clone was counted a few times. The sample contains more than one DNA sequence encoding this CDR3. In DNA, the CDR3 is TGTGCCAGCAGCTCCAGACAGGGGGTGTTAAATGAGCAGTTCTTC. Translation: CASSSRQGVLNEQFF. The chain has TRBV7-9 and TRBJ2-1, with 9 bases identical to TRBD1. The CDR3 has 15 amino acids. Germline V lookup: CDR1 SEHNR, CDR2 FQNEAQ (reference sequence). V was pared by 4 bases and J by 7 bases, with 8 bases of the junction left unmatched. Looking up the rest from reference TRBV7-9 and TRBJ2-1 gives the full variable domain: DTGVSQNPRHKITKRGQNVTFRCDPISEHNRLYWYRQTLGQGPEFLTYFQNEAQLEKSRLLSDRFSAERPKGSFSTLEIQRTEQGDSAMYLCASSSRQGVLNEQFFGPGTRLTVL.

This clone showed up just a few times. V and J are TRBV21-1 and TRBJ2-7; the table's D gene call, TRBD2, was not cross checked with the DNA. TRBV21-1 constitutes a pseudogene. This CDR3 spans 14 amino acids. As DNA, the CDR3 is TGTGCCAGCAGCAAAGGAGGGTACTCCTACGAGCAGTACTTC. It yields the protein CASSKGGYSYEQYF.

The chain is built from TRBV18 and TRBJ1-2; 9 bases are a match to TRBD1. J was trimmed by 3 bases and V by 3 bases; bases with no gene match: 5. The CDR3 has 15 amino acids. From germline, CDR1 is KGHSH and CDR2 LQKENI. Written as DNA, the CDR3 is TGTGCCAGCTCACCTCGGACAGGGGAAGACTATGGCTACACCTTC. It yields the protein CASSPRTGEDYGYTF. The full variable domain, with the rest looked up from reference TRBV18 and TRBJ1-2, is NAGVMQNPRHLVRRRGQEARLRCSPMKGHSHVYWYRQLPEEGLKFMVYLQKENIIDESGMPKERFSAEFPKEGPSILRIQQVVRGDSAAYFCASSPRTGEDYGYTFGSGTRLTVV.

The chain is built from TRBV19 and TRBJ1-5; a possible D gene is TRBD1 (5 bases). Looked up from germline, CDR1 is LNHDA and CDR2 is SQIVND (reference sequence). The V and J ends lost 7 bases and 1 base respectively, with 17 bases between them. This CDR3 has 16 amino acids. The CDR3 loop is CASTPSGGESNQPQHF. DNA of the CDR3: TGTGCCAGTACCCCTTCGGGGGGAGAGAGCAATCAGCCCCAGCATTTT. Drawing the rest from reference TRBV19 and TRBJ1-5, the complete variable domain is DGGITQSPKYLFRKEGQNVTLSCEQNLNHDAMYWYRQDPGQGLRLIYYSQIVNDFQKGDIAEGYSVSREKKESFPLTVTSAQKNPTAFYLCASTPSGGESNQPQHFGDGTRLSIL.

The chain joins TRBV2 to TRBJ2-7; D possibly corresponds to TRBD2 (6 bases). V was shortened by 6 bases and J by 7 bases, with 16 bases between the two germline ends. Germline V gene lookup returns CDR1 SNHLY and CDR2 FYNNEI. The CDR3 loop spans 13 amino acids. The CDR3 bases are TGTGCCAGCAGGGAAAATGGGGGGTGGGAGCAGTACTTC. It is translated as CASRENGGWEQYF. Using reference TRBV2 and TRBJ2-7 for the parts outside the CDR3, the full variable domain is EPEVTQTPSHQVTQMGQEVILRCVPISNHLYFYWYRQILGQKVEFLVSFYNNEISEKSEIFDDQFSVERPDGSNFTLKIRSTKLEDSAMYFCASRENGGWEQYFGPGTRLTVT.

CDR3 bases: TGTGCCAGCCGAGGGGACAGGTCCTACGAGCAGTACTTC. It codes for CASRGDRSYEQYF. The rearrangement uses TRBV6-5 and TRBJ2-7; the match to TRBD1 covers 8 bases. This CDR3 is built from 13 residues. V lost 8 bases to trimming and J lost 1 base; unmatched junction nucleotides: 4. The germline V gene encodes CDR1 MNHEY and CDR2 SVGAGI.

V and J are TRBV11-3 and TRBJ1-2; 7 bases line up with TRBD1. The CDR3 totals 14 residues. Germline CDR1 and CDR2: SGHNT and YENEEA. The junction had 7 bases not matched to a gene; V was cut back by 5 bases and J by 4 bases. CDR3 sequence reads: CASSLDRDGYGYTF. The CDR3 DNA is TGTGCCAGCAGCCTTGACAGGGACGGCTATGGCTACACCTTC.

The CDR3 sequence is CASSADTGTGANVLTF. The DNA of the CDR3 is TGTGCCAGTAGTGCCGACACAGGGACTGGGGCCAACGTCCTGACTTTC. V is TRBV19 and J is TRBJ2-6; possibly TRBD1 for D (6 bases). Trimming left V 5 bases short and J 2 bases short, with 13 bases between. The CDR3 contains 16 residues. CDR1 and CDR2 from the germline V gene are LNHDA and SQIVND (reference sequence).

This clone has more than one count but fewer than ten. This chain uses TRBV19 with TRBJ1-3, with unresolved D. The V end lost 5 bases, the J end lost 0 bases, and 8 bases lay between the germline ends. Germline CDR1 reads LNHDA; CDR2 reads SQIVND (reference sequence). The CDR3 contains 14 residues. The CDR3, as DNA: TGTGCCAGTAGTCCCGGCGACTCTGGAAACACCATATATTTT. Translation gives CASSPGDSGNTIYF.